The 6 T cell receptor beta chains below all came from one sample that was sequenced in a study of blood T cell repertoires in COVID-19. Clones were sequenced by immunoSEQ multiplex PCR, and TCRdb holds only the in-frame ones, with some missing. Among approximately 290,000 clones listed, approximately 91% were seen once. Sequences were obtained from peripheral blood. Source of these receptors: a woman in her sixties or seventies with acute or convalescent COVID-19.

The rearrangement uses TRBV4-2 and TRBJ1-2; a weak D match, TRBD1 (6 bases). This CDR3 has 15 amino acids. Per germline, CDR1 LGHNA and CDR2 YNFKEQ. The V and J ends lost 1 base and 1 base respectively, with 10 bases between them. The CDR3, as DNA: TGTGCCAGCAGCCAAGGGGGACAAGGTAACTATGGCTACACCTTC. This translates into CASSQGGQGNYGYTF.

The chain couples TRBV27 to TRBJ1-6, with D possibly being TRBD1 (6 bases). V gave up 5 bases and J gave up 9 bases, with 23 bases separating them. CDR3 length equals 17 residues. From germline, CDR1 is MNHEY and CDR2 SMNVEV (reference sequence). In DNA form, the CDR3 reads TGTGCCAGCAGTACCCGCAGGGGCTGGGCCTCTAGTTCACCCCTCCACTTT. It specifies CASSTRRGWASSSPLHF.

The CDR3 DNA reads as TGTGCCAGCAGTGAAGCGGAGACTAGCGGGAGAACCGAGCAGTACTTC. Its translation is CASSEAETSGRTEQYF. This chain uses TRBV6-1 with TRBJ2-7; 12 bases line up with TRBD2. V dropped 0 bases and J dropped 6; count of bases not matched to a gene: 6. The CDR3 has 16 residues. Germline-derived CDR1 and CDR2 are MNHNS and SASEGT.

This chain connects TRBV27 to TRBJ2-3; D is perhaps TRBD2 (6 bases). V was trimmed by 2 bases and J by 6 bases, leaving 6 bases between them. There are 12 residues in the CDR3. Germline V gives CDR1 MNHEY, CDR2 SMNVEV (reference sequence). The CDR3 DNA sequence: TGTGCCAGCAGTTTAGGGAGGGATACGCAGTATTTT. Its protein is CASSLGRDTQYF.

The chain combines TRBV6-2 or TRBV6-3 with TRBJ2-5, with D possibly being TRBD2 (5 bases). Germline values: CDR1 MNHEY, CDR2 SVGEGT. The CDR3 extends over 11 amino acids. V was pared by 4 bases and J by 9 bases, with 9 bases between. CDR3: CASSWAGAQYF. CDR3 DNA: TGTGCCAGCAGTTGGGCCGGGGCCCAGTACTTC.

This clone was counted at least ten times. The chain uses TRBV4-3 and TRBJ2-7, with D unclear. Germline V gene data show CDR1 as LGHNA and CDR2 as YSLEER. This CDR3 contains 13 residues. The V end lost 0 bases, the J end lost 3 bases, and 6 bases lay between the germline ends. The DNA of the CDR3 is TGCGCCAGCAGCCAAGACAGATTCTACGAGCAGTACTTC. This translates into CASSQDRFYEQYF.